The clone carrying this T cell receptor (beta chain) occurred many times. In germline, CDR1 is KGHDR, CDR2 SFDVKD. V was cut by 7 bases and J by 11 bases, with 17 bases left in between. The length of the CDR3 is 12 residues. The record originates from a study of T-cell reconstitution after alpha-beta-depleted transplantation in children. The TCRbeta library was prepared with unique molecular identifiers. TCRdb redid the calling of the PCR reads with MiXCR, one entry per CDR3 protein. The sample yields over 400,000 distinct CDR3 sequences, about 12% seen once. The sequencing here drew on PBMCs from the stem cell graft donor, taken from the stem cell graft. The chain carries TRBV24-1 and TRBJ2-7; D is possibly TRBD1 or TRBD2 (5 bases each). This clonotype was sampled from a human donor who donated a stem cell graft to a child with combined immunodeficiency. The DNA of the CDR3 is TGTGCCACCAGGGACCGGGGCCCAGTGGAGTACTTC. It yields the protein CATRDRGPVEYF.